Listed here are 16 T cell receptor beta chains from one sample, sequenced in a study of regulatory T cells in long-lasting Graves disease (dated by TCRdb to the early 2020s). The method behind the library was multiplex PCR. TCRdb records Illumina HiSeq 4000 as the sequencer. To build TCR beta libraries, CDR3 regions were amplified by Arm-PCR using iRepertoire HTBI primers. TCRdb took the public reads, trimmed them with fastp at Q25, ran MiXCR for clone calling and kept in-frame beta chains. Duplicate CDR3 protein sequences are folded into a single record with the most common DNA and genes. The sample yields approximately 400,000 distinct CDR3 sequences; approximately 16% were counted once. The leading ten clones occupy over 7% of the sample. The intended sense of this specimen's time point label: newly diagnosed GD, antithyroid drugs for less than 3 months. For both TCR sequencing and RNA sequencing, RNA was extracted from PBMCs in TRIzol.

These data were likewise used in another study, on T cells in Graves' hyperthyroidism and ophthalmopathy.

Source: peripheral blood mononuclear cells (PBMCs), taken at new diagnosis, from a patient treated with antithyroid drugs. The receptors were sampled from a woman aged 40 to 50 with Graves disease. Donor details come from another sample of the same person, matched by shared clones.

In this sample, this clonotype turned up a few times. This chain links TRBV19 with TRBJ2-1, with 10 bases that match TRBD2. Germline V gene sequence: CDR1 LNHDA, CDR2 SQIVND (reference sequence). The CDR3 covers 15 residues. The V and J ends lost 3 bases and 6 bases, in that order; junction bases with no gene match: 5. The CDR3 DNA reads as TGTGCCAGTAGTATCCTAGCGGGAGACGCCAATGAGCAGTTCTTC. Its protein product is CASSILAGDANEQFF.

This clonotype occurred many times. The chain uses TRBV7-2 and TRBJ2-3, with a possible D match to TRBD2 (7 bases). Germline CDR1 is SGHTA and CDR2 is FQGNSA. Trimming pared 2 bases from V and 7 bases from J, leaving 13 bases between. The CDR3 contains 14 residues. The CDR3 DNA follows: TGTGCCAGCAGCTTAAGGGGGGGCACGAATACGCAGTATTTT. This encodes CASSLRGGTNTQYF.

This clonotype came up many times. The chain carries TRBV24-1 and TRBJ2-1; D possibly uses TRBD1 or TRBD2 (5 bases each). In germline, CDR1 is KGHDR, CDR2 SFDVKD. There are 15 residues in the CDR3. Trimming took off 3 bases at V and 7 bases at J, with 15 bases between the two ends. CDR3 residues: CATSDVGTRGNEQFF. The CDR3, as DNA: TGTGCCACCAGTGATGTGGGGACGCGCGGAAATGAGCAGTTCTTC.

This clonotype was seen many times. The chain combines TRBV20-1 with TRBJ2-2; perhaps TRBD2 as D (5 bases). The CDR3 is 14 amino acids. The V end lost 4 bases, the J end lost 4 bases, and 13 bases lay between the germline ends. CDR1 DFQATT and CDR2 SNEGSKA come from the germline V gene (reference sequence). CDR3 region: CSAMRVSGTGELFF. The CDR3 nucleotides read TGCAGTGCTATGCGGGTGTCGGGCACCGGGGAGCTGTTTTTT.

In its sample, this clonotype was seen a few times. One base away lies a much larger clone, so this may be a sequencing read error. The J gene is TRBJ2-1, the V gene TRBV12-3 or TRBV12-4; 12 nucleotides line up with TRBD1. The CDR3 is 16 amino acids. The CDR3, as DNA: TGTGCCAGCAGTCGAACCGGGACAGGGGGCCTCAATGGGCAGTTCTTC. Translation gives CASSRTGTGGLNGQFF.

This clonotype was detected once. A read error likely explains this, since a far larger clone differs by one base. V gene TRBV3-1 combines with J gene TRBJ2-7; 8 bases line up with TRBD2. Germline V lookup: CDR1 LGHDT, CDR2 YNNKEL (reference sequence). The V segment lost 7 bases and the J segment 7 bases; nucleotides outside the gene matches: 9. This CDR3 has 13 residues. The DNA for the CDR3 is TGTGCCAGCACCCCTAGCGGGTACAATGAGCAGTACTTC. It translates to CASTPSGYNEQYF.

V usage is TRBV29-1 and J usage is TRBJ2-1; the D gene is possibly TRBD1 (5 bases). The germline V and J ends were trimmed by 2 bases and 5 bases, with 19 bases remaining between them. The CDR3 runs 16 residues. Germline V CDR1 and CDR2: SQVTM, ANQGSEA. The CDR3 nucleotides read TGCAGCGTTGAATTGGGTTGGAGACAGACCAACAATGAGCAGTTCTTC. Amino acids: CSVELGWRQTNNEQFF.

This clonotype has a count of ten or more. The chain has TRBV27 and TRBJ1-1, with D tentatively TRBD1 (5 bases). CDR3 length equals 13 residues. The germline gives CDR1 MNHEY, CDR2 SMNVEV (reference sequence). The V and J ends lost 5 bases and 0 bases respectively, with 7 bases between them. CDR3 coding DNA: TGTGCCAGCAGTATGGGGGTGAACACTGAAGCTTTCTTT. This gives the protein CASSMGVNTEAFF.

This clonotype has ten or more counts. This chain joins TRBV29-1 and TRBJ2-7, with TRBD1 identical over 7 bases. V lost 7 bases to trimming and J lost 1 base; unmatched junction nucleotides: 10. This CDR3 region has 14 residues. Germline CDR1 is SQVTM and CDR2 is ANQGSEA. The CDR3 protein is CSGNRGHLSYEQYF. The CDR3, as DNA: TGCAGCGGCAACAGGGGCCACCTTTCCTACGAGCAGTACTTC.

This clonotype was found many times. V usage is TRBV28 and J usage is TRBJ1-1; D possibly corresponds to TRBD1 (6 bases). The germline V gene encodes CDR1 MDHEN and CDR2 SYDVKM. The V end was cut by 6 bases, the J end by 7 bases, with 12 bases between. The CDR3 is 12 residues long. CDR3 sequence (DNA): TGTGCCAGCAGATCACAGGGAGTTGAAGCTTTCTTT. This sequence encodes CASRSQGVEAFF.

This clonotype has at least ten counts. The V and J genes are TRBV19 and TRBJ2-1; TRBD1 matches at 9 bases. Germline loops: CDR1 LNHDA, CDR2 SQIVND (reference sequence). V trimming: 5 bases; J trimming: 2 bases; junction bases outside the gene matches: 4. This CDR3 has 15 residues. The chain's CDR3 is CASSRGTGTYNEQFF. The CDR3 nucleotides read TGTGCCAGTAGTCGGGGGACAGGGACCTACAATGAGCAGTTCTTC.

V is TRBV7-2 and J is TRBJ1-2; 7 bases are a match to TRBD1. The CDR3 contains 14 residues. Germline CDR1 and CDR2: SGHTA and FQGNSA. The V gene end was trimmed by 5 bases and the J gene end by 1 base; junction bases not matched to a gene: 4. The CDR3 loop reads CASSPDRVNYGYTF. In nucleotides, the CDR3 is TGTGCCAGCAGCCCCGACAGGGTTAACTATGGCTACACCTTC.

This CDR3 reads CATISGGIYEQYV. The CDR3 bases are TGTGCCACCATATCGGGGGGCATTTACGAGCAGTACGTC. The rearrangement joins TRBV15 to TRBJ2-7, with a possible D match to TRBD2 (7 bases). This CDR3 has 13 amino acids. Trimming cost V 7 bases and J 4 bases, with 14 bases left between them. Per the germline V gene, CDR1 is LNHNV and CDR2 is YYDKDF (reference sequence).

The genes are TRBV6-1 and TRBJ2-5, with D unresolved. In germline, CDR1 is MNHNS, CDR2 SASEGT. V gave up 7 bases and J gave up 3 bases, with 18 bases separating them. There are 15 residues in the CDR3. Written as DNA, the CDR3 is TGTGCCAGCAACCCCTCCGGTGACGAAGAAGAGACCCAGTACTTC. Encoded protein: CASNPSGDEEETQYF.

This clonotype occurred a few times. V and J are TRBV3-1 and TRBJ2-5, with TRBD2 matching over 10 bases. The CDR3 has 19 amino acids. Losses at the gene ends were 1 base for V and 5 bases for J; bases not matched to a gene: 16. Germline-derived CDR1 and CDR2 are LGHDT and YNNKEL (reference sequence). CDR3 sequence (DNA): TGTGCCAGCAGCCAAGTCTCTAGTGCTAGCGGGAGTCAGTGGGAGACCCAGTACTTC. It yields the protein CASSQVSSASGSQWETQYF.

In its sample, this clonotype was seen a few times. The chain combines TRBV5-1 with TRBJ2-1; 11 bases map to TRBD2. This CDR3 comprises 16 residues. J was trimmed by 5 bases and V by 4 bases; bases with no gene match: 8. The germline gives CDR1 SGHRS, CDR2 YFSETQ. CDR3 sequence (DNA): TGCGCCAGCAGCCGCTCACTAGCGGGAGAGGACAATGAGCAGTTCTTC. Translation: CASSRSLAGEDNEQFF.